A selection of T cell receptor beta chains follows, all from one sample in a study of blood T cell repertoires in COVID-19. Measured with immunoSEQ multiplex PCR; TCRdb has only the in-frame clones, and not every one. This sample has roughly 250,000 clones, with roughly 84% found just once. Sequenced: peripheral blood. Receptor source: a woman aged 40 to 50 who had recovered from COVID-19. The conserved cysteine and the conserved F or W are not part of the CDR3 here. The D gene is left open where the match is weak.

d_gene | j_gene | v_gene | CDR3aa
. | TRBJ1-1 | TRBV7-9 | ASSPRGAGNTEAF
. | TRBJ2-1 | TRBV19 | ASSTQRDSTYNEQF
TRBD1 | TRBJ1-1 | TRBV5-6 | ASTWDRGMNTEAF
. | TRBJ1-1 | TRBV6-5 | ASSYLDSNTEAF
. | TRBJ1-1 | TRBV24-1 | ATSDSGRGDYTEAF
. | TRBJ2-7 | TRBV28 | ASSSGFSSYEQY
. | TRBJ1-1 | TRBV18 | ASSPLVDTEAF
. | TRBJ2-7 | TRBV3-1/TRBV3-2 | ASSQDGGTREQY
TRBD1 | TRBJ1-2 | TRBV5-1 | ASSLEGTDSYGYT
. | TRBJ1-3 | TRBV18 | ASSPQGVAGNTIY
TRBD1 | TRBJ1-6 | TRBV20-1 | SPGQAPFLH
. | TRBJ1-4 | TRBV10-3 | ATGPGTTNEKLF
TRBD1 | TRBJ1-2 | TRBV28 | ASSPRKGADYGYT
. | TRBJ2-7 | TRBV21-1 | ASSRSTGD
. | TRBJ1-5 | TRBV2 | ASRATSGSHNQPQH
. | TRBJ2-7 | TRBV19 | ASQGRDRDSEQY
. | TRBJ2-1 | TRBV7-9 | ASSLFSSYNEQF
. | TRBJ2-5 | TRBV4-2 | ASSQDWTDRVSTQY
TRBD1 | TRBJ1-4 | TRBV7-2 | ASSIRTGGREKLF
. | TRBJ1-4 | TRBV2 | ASSAMGGRDEKLF
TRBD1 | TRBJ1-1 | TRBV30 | AWQGVANTEAF
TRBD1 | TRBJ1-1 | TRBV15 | ATSRDRYRTGLLGAF
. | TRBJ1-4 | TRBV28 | ASSLQGSSNEKLF
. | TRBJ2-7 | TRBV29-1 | SVWGTETYEQY
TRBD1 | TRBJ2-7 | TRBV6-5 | ASREKTGSPYEQY
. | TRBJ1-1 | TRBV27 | ASSHPGRTEAF
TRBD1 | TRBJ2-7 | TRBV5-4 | ASSLGRTGDYEQY
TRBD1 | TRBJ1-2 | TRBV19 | ASSPGQGRYYGYT
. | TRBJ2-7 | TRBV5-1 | ASSLGGGQGTYEQY
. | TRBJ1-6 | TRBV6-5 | ASSYESGYNSPLH
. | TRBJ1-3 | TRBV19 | ASSQGVGNTIY
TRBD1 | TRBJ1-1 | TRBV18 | ASTRGQTMNTEAF
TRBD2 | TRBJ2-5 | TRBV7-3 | ASSSSGGDETQY
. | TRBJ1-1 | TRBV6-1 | ASSETPDRPREAF
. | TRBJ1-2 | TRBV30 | AWSTGVYGYT
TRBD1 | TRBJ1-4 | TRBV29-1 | SVLGADRGKLF
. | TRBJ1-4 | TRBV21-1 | ASSGRDRSRSRVKLF
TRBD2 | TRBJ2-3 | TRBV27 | ASRATSGVVQY
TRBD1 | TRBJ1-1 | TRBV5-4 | ASSLQGAGTEAF
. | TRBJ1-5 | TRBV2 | ASRDTWTASRQPQH
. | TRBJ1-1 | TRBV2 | ASSAEGGTEAF